A single sample gave rise to the 27 T cell receptor beta chains below, sequenced in a study of blood T cell repertoires in COVID-19. Measured with immunoSEQ multiplex PCR; TCRdb has only the in-frame clones, and not every one. The sample has about 230,000 clones; roughly 85% are singletons. Sequenced: peripheral blood. The receptors here all came from an older woman with active or convalescent COVID-19.

The J gene is TRBJ2-7, the V gene TRBV7-8; the D gene is possibly TRBD2 (5 bases). CDR3 length: 12 amino acids. Germline CDR1 reads SGHVS; CDR2 reads FQNEAQ. V shed 6 bases and J shed 12 bases, with 18 bases lying between them. The CDR3 spells CASSPAPGTGYF. DNA for the CDR3: TGTGCCAGCAGTCCTGCTCCGGGAACGGGGTACTTC.

The chain has TRBV12-5 and TRBJ2-2, with a tentative D call TRBD2 (6 bases). The CDR3 contains 15 residues. V lost 10 bases, J lost 3 bases, and 18 bases lay in between. Germline lookup yields CDR1 LGHNT and CDR2 FRNRAP. The CDR3 here is CATFTGGDYTGELFF. As DNA, the CDR3 is TGTGCTACTTTCACGGGCGGGGATTACACCGGGGAGCTGTTTTTT.

This chain connects TRBV30 to TRBJ2-1; a possible D gene is TRBD1 (5 bases). V was cut by 7 bases and J by 2 bases, with 24 bases left in between. This CDR3 spans 17 amino acids. Germline CDR1 and CDR2: GTSNPN and SVGIG (reference sequence). In nucleotides, the CDR3 is TGTGCCTCCAGAAGGGGTATCCAAGATATAACCTACAATGAGCAGTTCTTC. It yields the protein CASRRGIQDITYNEQFF.

Here the CDR3 DNA reads TGTGCCAGCAGCTTAGCGTATCCGGGGTTGGGCACTGAAGCTTTCTTT. This translates into CASSLAYPGLGTEAFF. The chain recombines TRBV7-8 with TRBJ1-1; D unclear. V shed 0 bases and J shed 4 bases, with 15 bases lying between them. Germline V CDR1 and CDR2: SGHVS, FQNEAQ. The CDR3 length is 16 residues.

V usage is TRBV5-4 and J usage is TRBJ2-1; 8 nucleotides align to TRBD2. The CDR3 is made up of 16 amino acids. The germline gives CDR1 SGHNT, CDR2 YYREEE (reference sequence). V lost 4 bases and J lost 4; bases outside the gene matches: 10. CDR3 in DNA: TGTGCCAGCAGCGCACGAGCGGGAGTGCCGTACAATGAGCAGTTCTTC. Protein product: CASSARAGVPYNEQFF.

The CDR3 DNA is TGCGCCAGCAAGGTGGGTCAGGGCTACGAGCAGTACTTC. Its translation: CASKVGQGYEQYF. The J gene is TRBJ2-7, the V gene TRBV10-2, with D perhaps TRBD1 (5 bases). The CDR3 totals 13 residues. The V and J ends lost 7 bases and 3 bases respectively, with 13 bases between them. Germline V gives CDR1 WSHSY, CDR2 SAAADI.

The chain couples TRBV6-6 to TRBJ2-4, with a tentative D call TRBD2 (6 bases). The germline CDR1 and CDR2 sequences are MNHNY and SVGAGI (reference sequence). Deletions cut 4 bases from V and 5 bases from J, with 15 bases between. The CDR3 length is 15 residues. The CDR3 sequence: CASSSSSAGQNIQYF. The CDR3 DNA reads as TGTGCCAGCAGTTCATCTAGCGCAGGGCAAAACATTCAGTACTTC.

This rearrangement joins TRBV6-5 to TRBJ2-1; 8 nucleotides match TRBD1. This CDR3 has 14 amino acids. Germline CDR1 and CDR2: MNHEY and SVGAGI. The J segment lost 7 bases and the V segment lost 8 bases, leaving 10 bases of the junction unmatched. The CDR3 nucleotides are TGTGCCAGCTGCCGGGACAGGTTGGGAAATGAGCAGTTCTTC. It is translated as CASCRDRLGNEQFF.

V usage is TRBV5-4 and J usage is TRBJ2-2; 9 nucleotides line up with TRBD1. V was pared by 4 bases and J by 3 bases, with 7 bases of the junction left unmatched. This CDR3 is 16 amino acids long. The V gene's germline CDR1 is SGHNT and CDR2 YYREEE (reference sequence). CDR3 sequence: CASSSAGQGHTGELFF. In DNA form, the CDR3 reads TGTGCCAGCAGCAGCGCCGGACAGGGGCACACCGGGGAGCTGTTTTTT.

CDR3 nucleotides: TGTGCCAGCAGTTCGGGGGGTAGCCGAGAGACCCAGTACTTC. Its protein is CASSSGGSRETQYF. The J gene is TRBJ2-5, the V gene TRBV28; TRBD2 matches at 7 bases. Germline CDR1 and CDR2: MDHEN and SYDVKM. The CDR3 is 14 amino acids. V shed 4 bases, J shed 4 bases, and the junction held 6 bases outside the gene matches.

This clone was observed once. V gene TRBV7-9 combines with J gene TRBJ1-4, with TRBD1 identical over 7 bases. The trim removed 5 bases at V and 4 bases at J, leaving 7 bases unmatched. CDR1 is SEHNR and CDR2 is FQNEAQ in the germline V gene (reference sequence). The CDR3 is 15 amino acids. The CDR3: CASSPLGQSNEKLFF. The CDR3 DNA reads TGTGCCAGCAGCCCCTTGGGACAGAGTAATGAAAAACTGTTTTTT.

The rearrangement links TRBV10-3 to TRBJ1-6, with 8 bases fitting TRBD1. Losses at the gene ends were 6 bases for V and 9 bases for J; bases not matched to a gene: 7. The CDR3 loop spans 14 amino acids. Germline V lookup: CDR1 ENHRY, CDR2 SYGVKD. The CDR3 DNA reads as TGTGCCATCAGACAGGGGGAGATGACTTCACCCCTCCACTTT. This translates into CAIRQGEMTSPLHF.

The V and J genes are TRBV10-3 and TRBJ1-2; a possible D gene is TRBD1 (5 bases). CDR3 size: 13 residues. The V end lost 2 bases, the J end lost 3 bases, and 7 bases lay between the germline ends. CDR1 ENHRY and CDR2 SYGVKD come from the germline V gene. CDR3 region: CAISEGTYYGYTF. CDR3 DNA sequence: TGTGCCATCAGTGAGGGGACTTACTATGGCTACACCTTC.

The chain employs TRBV9 and TRBJ2-3; D uncertain. CDR3 length: 10 amino acids. Germline V gives CDR1 SGDLS, CDR2 YYNGEE. Trimming stripped 7 bases from V and 6 bases from J, with 6 bases between. CDR3 protein: CASSGDTQYF. The CDR3, as DNA: TGTGCCAGCTCAGGCGATACGCAGTATTTT.

This sequence joins TRBV10-2 and TRBJ1-4; 9 bases agree with TRBD1. The length of the CDR3 is 14 residues. The V gene's germline CDR1 is WSHSY and CDR2 SAAADI. Germline trimming cut 6 bases from V and 8 bases from J; bases unmatched to any gene: 7. Here the CDR3 reads CASSPGQGEEKLFF. CDR3 coding DNA: TGCGCCAGCAGCCCGGGACAGGGTGAGGAAAAACTGTTTTTT.

This clone was recorded a few times. An end of the junction differs from the germline gene, which may be a read error. The chain recombines TRBV2 with TRBJ2-7; tentatively, D is TRBD2 (5 bases). Germline loops: CDR1 SNHLY, CDR2 FYNNEI. This CDR3 is 11 amino acids long. CDR3 residues: CASSDLATKPF. The CDR3 bases are TGTGCCAGCAGTGATCTGGCGACTAAACCCTTC.

This clone was counted a few times. The V call is TRBV7-9, the J call TRBJ1-6; D ambiguous. There are 14 residues in the CDR3. Trimming took 2 bases from V and 5 from J, leaving 7 bases between them. CDR1 is SEHNR and CDR2 is FQNEAQ in the germline V gene (reference sequence). CDR3 nucleotides: TGTGCCAGCAGCTTACCGGGTAATAATTCACCCCTCCACTTT. It encodes CASSLPGNNSPLHF.

The rearrangement links TRBV28 to TRBJ1-2; 9 bases fit TRBD1. Germline V gene sequence: CDR1 MDHEN, CDR2 SYDVKM. This CDR3 contains 14 residues. J was trimmed by 4 bases and V by 5 bases; bases with no gene match: 5. CDR3 sequence (DNA): TGTGCCAGCAGTGTAACAGGGGGCGCCTATGGCTACACCTTC. Its translation is CASSVTGGAYGYTF.

The gene calls are TRBV13 and TRBJ1-3; 9 positions agree with TRBD1. From germline, CDR1 is PRHDT and CDR2 FYEKMQ (reference sequence). The CDR3 length is 17 residues. Germline trimming cut 5 bases from V and 7 bases from J; bases unmatched to any gene: 15. The CDR3 here is CASSPRRNRDRVNTIYF. The DNA of the CDR3 is TGTGCCAGCAGCCCTCGCCGGAACCGGGACAGGGTGAACACCATATATTTT. Drawing the rest from reference TRBV13 and TRBJ1-3, the complete variable domain is AAGVIQSPRHLIKEKRETATLKCYPIPRHDTVYWYQQGPGQDPQFLISFYEKMQSDKGSIPDRFSAQQFSDYHSELNMSSLELGDSALYFCASSPRRNRDRVNTIYFGEGSWLTVV.

This clone was recorded only once. CDR3 region: CASSVRVDGETQYF. DNA of the CDR3: TGTGCCAGCAGTGTCAGGGTAGATGGGGAGACCCAGTACTTC. This rearrangement joins TRBV2 to TRBJ2-5; TRBD1 might be the D (5 bases). Trimming removed 4 bases at V and 5 bases at J, with 14 bases between. Germline loops: CDR1 SNHLY, CDR2 FYNNEI. CDR3 size: 14 residues.

This clone was recorded only once. This sequence joins TRBV9 and TRBJ2-7, with unresolved D. Between the trimmed V and J ends, which lost 2 bases and 2 bases, there was a span of 11 bases. Germline V CDR1 and CDR2: SGDLS, YYNGEE. The CDR3 spans 14 residues. This CDR3 reads CASSVTPIAYEQYF. The CDR3 DNA follows: TGTGCCAGCAGCGTCACTCCGATCGCCTACGAGCAGTACTTC.

The chain joins TRBV28 to TRBJ2-7; 7 nucleotides match TRBD2. The CDR3 covers 14 residues. Trimming removed 6 bases from V and 4 bases from J; junction bases left unmatched: 9. CDR1 MDHEN and CDR2 SYDVKM come from the germline V gene. CDR3 sequence (DNA): TGTGCCAGCAGGGTAGCGGGCGGGAGATACGAGCAGTACTTC. Protein product: CASRVAGGRYEQYF.

This chain joins TRBV5-1 and TRBJ2-7, with a weak D call TRBD1 (6 bases). The CDR3 consists of 12 residues. The germline V gene has CDR1 SGHRS and CDR2 YFSETQ. V was pared by 7 bases and J by 6 bases, with 14 bases between. CDR3 sequence (DNA): TGCGCCAGCTCCCAGGAAGGGGGCGAGCAGTACTTC. Translated, it gives CASSQEGGEQYF.

The gene calls are TRBV10-3 and TRBJ2-6; D not certain. From germline, CDR1 is ENHRY and CDR2 SYGVKD. The length of the CDR3 is 15 residues. The ends were cut back, 0 bases at V and 2 bases at J, with 5 bases in the middle. CDR3 DNA sequence: TGTGCCATCAGTGAGTCGGCAGCTGGGGCCAACGTCCTGACTTTC. Protein sequence: CAISESAAGANVLTF.

V is TRBV9 and J is TRBJ2-7; tentatively, D is TRBD2 (6 bases). V dropped 4 bases and J dropped 3 bases, with 17 bases sitting between them. The CDR3 has 15 residues. From germline, CDR1 is SGDLS and CDR2 YYNGEE. CDR3 region: CASSPRSGGGYEQYF. For the CDR3, the DNA is TGTGCCAGCAGCCCTCGGTCTGGGGGAGGCTACGAGCAGTACTTC.

The J gene is TRBJ1-3, the V gene TRBV13; D is possibly TRBD1 (6 bases). CDR3 length: 15 amino acids. Germline values: CDR1 PRHDT, CDR2 FYEKMQ (reference sequence). The V end lost 4 bases, the J end lost 2 bases, and 12 bases lay between the germline ends. The CDR3 reads CASSSARGAGNTIYF. In DNA form, the CDR3 reads TGTGCCAGCAGCTCCGCCAGGGGCGCTGGAAACACCATATATTTT. Full variable domain (remainder filled in from reference TRBV13 and TRBJ1-3): AAGVIQSPRHLIKEKRETATLKCYPIPRHDTVYWYQQGPGQDPQFLISFYEKMQSDKGSIPDRFSAQQFSDYHSELNMSSLELGDSALYFCASSSARGAGNTIYFGEGSWLTVV.

The V and J genes are TRBV19 and TRBJ1-1; D uncertain. The CDR3 sequence is 14 residues long. The V end was cut by 3 bases, the J end by 6 bases, with 14 bases between. CDR1 is LNHDA, CDR2 SQIVND, per germline (reference sequence). In nucleotides, the CDR3 is TGTGCCAGTAGTATTTCTTCTTGGGAGTCTGAAGCTTTCTTT. Amino acids: CASSISSWESEAFF. The full variable domain, in which reference TRBV19 and TRBJ1-1 provide the parts outside the CDR3, is DGGITQSPKYLFRKEGQNVTLSCEQNLNHDAMYWYRQDPGQGLRLIYYSQIVNDFQKGDIAEGYSVSREKKESFPLTVTSAQKNPTAFYLCASSISSWESEAFFGQGTRLTVV.